These 13 T cell receptor beta chains came from one sample sequenced in a study of beta chain features in type 1 diabetes. The entirety of the isolated RNA underwent reverse transcription, so expressed TCRB transcripts were sequenced. Data came from immunoSEQ multiplex PCR; TCRdb stores just in-frame clones and leaves some out. The sample records 450,000 or so clones, 11% being singletons. The sequenced material came from naive CD4+ T cells from blood. These receptors were obtained from a woman aged 18-29 years in good health.

This clone was detected only a few times. The CDR3 nucleotides are TGTGCCAGCAAGGGGGCAGGGGGCTATTTATCCTACAATGAGCAGTTCTTC. Residues: CASKGAGGYLSYNEQFF. The chain combines TRBV28 with TRBJ2-1; 8 bases align to TRBD1. This CDR3 spans 17 amino acids. The germline CDR1 and CDR2 sequences are MDHEN and SYDVKM. Trimming removed 7 bases from V and 1 base from J; junction bases left unmatched: 12.

This clone was seen only a few times. Other nucleotide sequences from this sample produce the same CDR3. The CDR3 reads CASSLTGGETQYF. The CDR3 DNA follows: TGTGCCAGCAGCTTGACAGGTGGAGAGACCCAGTACTTC. The chain couples TRBV5-4 to TRBJ2-5, with D tentatively TRBD1 (5 bases). Per germline, CDR1 SGHNT and CDR2 YYREEE (reference sequence). Trimming stripped 1 base from V and 4 bases from J, with 8 bases between. This CDR3 spans 13 amino acids. Drawing the rest from reference TRBV5-4 and TRBJ2-5, the complete variable domain is ETGVTQSPTHLIKTRGQQVTLRCSSQSGHNTVSWYQQALGQGPQFIFQYYREEENGRGNFPPRFSGLQFPNYSSELNVNALELDDSALYLCASSLTGGETQYFGPGTRLLVL.

This clone was picked up a small number of times. The V call is TRBV6-1, the J call TRBJ2-5; D is ambiguous. The CDR3 runs to 13 residues. V shed 6 bases and J shed 1 base, with 9 bases lying between them. Germline V gene lookup returns CDR1 MNHNS and CDR2 SASEGT. CDR3 in amino acids: CASRPGIQETQYF. The CDR3 region has the DNA TGTGCCAGCAGACCTGGCATCCAAGAGACCCAGTACTTC.

This clone was seen a few times. The CDR3 coding sequence is TGCGCCAGCAGCTGGGCCAGGGTCACCGGGGAGCTGTTTTTT. Protein product: CASSWARVTGELFF. The J gene is TRBJ2-2, the V gene TRBV5-1; tentative D call: TRBD1 (5 bases). Germline values: CDR1 SGHRS, CDR2 YFSETQ. This CDR3 is 14 amino acids long. Trimming took 3 bases from V and 4 from J, leaving 10 bases between them.

The chain has TRBV16 and TRBJ1-2; no definite D call. CDR1 and CDR2 from the germline V gene are KGHSY and FQNENV. Trimming stripped 0 bases from V and 7 bases from J, with 9 bases between. CDR3 size: 13 residues. CDR3 bases: TGTGCCAGCAGCCAATCGGGAGCCGGTGGCTACACCTTC. It translates to CASSQSGAGGYTF.

V is TRBV27 and J is TRBJ2-7; D remains unclear. This CDR3 region has 14 residues. Germline V CDR1 and CDR2: MNHEY, SMNVEV (reference sequence). V was clipped by 2 bases and J by 3 bases, with 11 bases between them. The CDR3 bases are TGTGCCAGCAGTTTAAGGCACAGCCACTACGAGCAGTACTTC. Its protein is CASSLRHSHYEQYF.

This clone was counted only a few times. DNA for the CDR3: TGTGCCAGCACGAGGGCAGCATTAGAGACCCAGTACTTC. Residues: CASTRAALETQYF. V is TRBV25-1 and J is TRBJ2-5, with D perhaps matching TRBD2 (5 bases). Germline V gene lookup returns CDR1 MGHDK and CDR2 SYGVNS. With 7 bases removed from V and 4 bases from J, the gap between germline ends came to 13 bases. There are 13 residues in the CDR3.

This chain links TRBV6-1 with TRBJ2-5; 11 positions agree with TRBD2. The CDR3 is 16 amino acids. Germline-derived CDR1 and CDR2 are MNHNS and SASEGT. V trimming: 4 bases; J trimming: 4 bases; junction bases outside the gene matches: 8. The CDR3 nucleotides are TGTGCCAGCAGTGCCTTAGCGGGGGGGCATCGAGAGACCCAGTACTTC. This codes for CASSALAGGHRETQYF.

This chain uses TRBV5-1 with TRBJ2-5; D gene uncertain. V lost 0 bases, J lost 5 bases, and 11 bases lay in between. The CDR3 loop spans 14 amino acids. The germline gives CDR1 SGHRS, CDR2 YFSETQ. DNA of the CDR3: TGCGCCAGCAGCTTGGGAGACACCCGGGAGACCCAGTACTTC. It codes for CASSLGDTRETQYF.

The rearrangement uses TRBV29-1 and TRBJ1-1; 7 bases agree with TRBD1. V shed 6 bases, J shed 4 bases, and the junction held 11 bases outside the gene matches. The CDR3 extends over 14 amino acids. Germline CDR1 is SQVTM and CDR2 is ANQGSEA. DNA for the CDR3: TGCAGCGTAGCGCAGGGGGGTTTTGGCACTGAAGCTTTCTTT. Amino acids: CSVAQGGFGTEAFF.

This clone came up a few times. The rearrangement joins TRBV30 to TRBJ1-2; D gene uncertain. With 2 bases removed from V and 1 base from J, the gap between germline ends came to 14 bases. Germline V lookup: CDR1 GTSNPN, CDR2 SVGIG (reference sequence). The CDR3 contains 15 residues. CDR3 in amino acids: CAWSHDVGYNYGYTF. DNA of the CDR3: TGTGCCTGGAGTCATGATGTCGGTTATAACTATGGCTACACCTTC.

The chain recombines TRBV11-3 with TRBJ2-1; D is unclear. CDR1 and CDR2 from the germline V gene are SGHNT and YENEEA. V was shortened by 1 base and J by 8 bases, with 6 bases between the two germline ends. CDR3 length: 12 amino acids. The CDR3 is CASSLGWDEQFF. The CDR3 bases are TGTGCCAGCAGCTTAGGCTGGGATGAGCAGTTCTTC.

This clone was counted between two and nine times. The chain joins TRBV9 to TRBJ1-5; 9 bases fit TRBD1. The CDR3 extends over 14 amino acids. Germline CDR1 is SGDLS and CDR2 is YYNGEE. The V gene end was trimmed by 3 bases and the J gene end by 8 bases; junction bases not matched to a gene: 6. CDR3 loop: CASSEGTGYKPQHF. DNA for the CDR3: TGTGCCAGCAGCGAGGGGACAGGGTATAAGCCCCAGCATTTT.